A single sample gave rise to the 7 T cell receptor beta chains below, sequenced in a study of T cells and copy number aberrations in small-cell lung cancer. Clones were sequenced by immunoSEQ multiplex PCR, and TCRdb holds only the in-frame ones, with some missing. Among over 5,000 clones listed, 76% were seen once. Sample: tumor tissue. The receptors originated from a man aged 50 to 59 with small cell lung cancer.

To note about this clone: A junction end diverges from the germline sequence, so it may reflect a read error. The rearrangement links TRBV19 to TRBJ1-1, with 10 bases fitting TRBD1. CDR3 length: 14 residues. Germline V gives CDR1 LNHDA, CDR2 SQIVND (reference sequence). The CDR3 sequence: CVSSGGDRGPEAFF. Here the CDR3 DNA reads TGTGTCAGTAGCGGCGGGGACAGGGGACCTGAAGCTTTCTTT.

The chain links TRBV19 to TRBJ1-4; 7 positions match TRBD1. V was clipped by 7 bases and J by 5 bases; unmatched bases: 10. The CDR3 is 15 amino acids. Germline loops: CDR1 LNHDA, CDR2 SQIVND (reference sequence). The CDR3 is CASTVRQGRNEKLFF. CDR3 sequence (DNA): TGTGCCAGTACGGTTCGACAGGGTAGAAATGAAAAACTGTTTTTT.

This clone was seen only once. This chain links TRBV7-2 with TRBJ2-3, with TRBD2 as a possible D gene (6 bases). There are 16 residues in the CDR3. V shed 5 bases and J shed 2 bases, with 17 bases lying between them. Germline CDR1 SGHTA, CDR2 FQGNSA. CDR3 protein: CASSPTVGRTTDTQYF. The CDR3 bases are TGTGCCAGCAGCCCCACCGTCGGGAGAACCACAGATACGCAGTATTTT.

This chain connects TRBV4-1 to TRBJ2-1; D not resolved. The CDR3 covers 15 residues. CDR1 and CDR2 from the germline V gene are MGHRA and YSYEKL. Trimming took 1 base from V and 8 from J, leaving 15 bases between them. The CDR3 coding sequence is TGCGCCAGCAGCCAAGGACCGAGTGGTATGGATGAGCAGTTCTTC. Its protein is CASSQGPSGMDEQFF.

The chain uses TRBV7-2 and TRBJ1-1; D possibly corresponds to TRBD1 (6 bases). V lost 1 base and J lost 9, with 15 bases in between. Germline V lookup: CDR1 SGHTA, CDR2 FQGNSA. The CDR3 consists of 14 residues. CDR3 region: CASSLGGAKRQAFF. CDR3 coding DNA: TGTGCCAGCAGCTTAGGGGGGGCCAAGAGGCAAGCTTTCTTT.

This clone rates as large. The chain uses TRBV7-9 and TRBJ2-7; TRBD1 agrees at 7 bases. The J segment lost 1 base and the V segment lost 5 bases, leaving 14 bases of the junction unmatched. Germline V gives CDR1 SEHNR, CDR2 FQNEAQ (reference sequence). The CDR3 loop spans 17 amino acids. For the CDR3, the DNA is TGTGCCAGCAGCCCTGAAAGTAGGGGGCTTGGATCCTACGAGCAGTACTTC. Encoded protein: CASSPESRGLGSYEQYF.

The chain joins TRBV5-1 to TRBJ2-7; D perhaps matches TRBD2 (6 bases). The CDR3 runs to 15 residues. V lost 0 bases and J 0 bases, leaving 10 bases between the germline ends. Germline loops: CDR1 SGHRS, CDR2 YFSETQ. The CDR3 nucleotides are TGCGCCAGCAGCTTGGGGGCGGAGGGCTCCTACGAGCAGTACTTC. Residues: CASSLGAEGSYEQYF.